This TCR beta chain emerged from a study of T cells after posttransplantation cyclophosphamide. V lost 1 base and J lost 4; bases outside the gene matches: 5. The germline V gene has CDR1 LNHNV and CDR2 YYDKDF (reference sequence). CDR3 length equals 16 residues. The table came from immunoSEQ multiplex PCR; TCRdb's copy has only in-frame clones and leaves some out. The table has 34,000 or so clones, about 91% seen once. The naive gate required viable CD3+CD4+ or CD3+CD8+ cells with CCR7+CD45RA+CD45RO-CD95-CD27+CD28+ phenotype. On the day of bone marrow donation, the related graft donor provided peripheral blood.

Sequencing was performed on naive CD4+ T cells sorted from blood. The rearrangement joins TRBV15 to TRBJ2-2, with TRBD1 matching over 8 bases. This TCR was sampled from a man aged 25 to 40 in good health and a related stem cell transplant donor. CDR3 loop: CATSRGQGAVTGELFF. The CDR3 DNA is TGTGCCACCAGCAGAGGGCAGGGGGCCGTCACCGGGGAGCTGTTTTTT.